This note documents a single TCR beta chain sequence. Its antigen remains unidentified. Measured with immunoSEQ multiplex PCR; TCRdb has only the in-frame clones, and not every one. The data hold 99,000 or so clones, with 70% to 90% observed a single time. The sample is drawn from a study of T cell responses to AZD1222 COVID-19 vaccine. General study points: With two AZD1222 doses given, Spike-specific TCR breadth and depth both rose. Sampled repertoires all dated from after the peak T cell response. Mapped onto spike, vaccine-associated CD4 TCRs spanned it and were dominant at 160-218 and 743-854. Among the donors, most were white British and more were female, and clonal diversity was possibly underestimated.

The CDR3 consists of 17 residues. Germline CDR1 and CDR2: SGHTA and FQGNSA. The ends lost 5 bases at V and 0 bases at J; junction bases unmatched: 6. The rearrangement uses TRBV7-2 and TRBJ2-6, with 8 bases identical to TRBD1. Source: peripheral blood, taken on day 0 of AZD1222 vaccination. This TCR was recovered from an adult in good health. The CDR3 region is CASSRSGTGSGANVLTF. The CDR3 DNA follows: TGTGCCAGCAGCAGGTCGGGGACAGGCTCTGGGGCCAACGTCCTGACTTTC.